This T cell receptor (beta chain) was sequenced for a study of T cells generated in artificial thymic organoids. TCRalpha and TCRbeta libraries were amplified separately by semi-nested PCR with TRAC or TRBC reverse primers. TCRdb called the 5' RACE reads again in MiXCR, with one record for every CDR3 protein. The table shows around 9,300 distinct CDR3 sequences, with 15% to 20% occurring only once. Within the sample, this clonotype is medium-sized. The antigen is not known. Study results and limitations: Thymic and blood naive CD8 cells had diversity comparable to organoid-derived ones.

V lost 3 bases to trimming and J lost 5 bases; unmatched junction nucleotides: 3. The CDR3 runs 14 residues. Each sample used roughly 40,000 to 220,000 sorted cells for RNA. J is TRBJ2-1 and V is TRBV12-3 or TRBV12-4, with 8 bases aligning to TRBD1. This receptor was identified in a human donor who gave cord blood stem cells for thymic organoid culture, a cardiac surgery patient who gave postnatal thymus, or a blood donor (not recorded which). The material sequenced was naive CD8+ T cells from the thymus. Subset specified: CD3+TCRalphabeta+CD8SP T cells; for blood, CD45RO-CCR7+ naive CD8+ T cells. CDR3 coding DNA: TGTGCCAGCAGTTTCCGGGACAGGCACAATGAGCAGTTCTTC. Protein: CASSFRDRHNEQFF.